The next 3 T cell receptor beta chains were all read from a single sample in a study of T-cell reconstitution after alpha-beta-depleted transplantation in children. Unique molecular identifiers were incorporated into the prepared TCRbeta library. One entry per CDR3 protein results from TCRdb running MiXCR on the PCR reads. The profile shows 500,000 to 600,000 distinct CDR3 sequences, 25% to 30% of them singletons. Sequences were derived from PBMCs, sampled before TCRalphabeta/CD19-depleted stem cell transplant. All receptors derive from a boy under three years old with Wiskott-Aldrich syndrome, due to receive a stem cell transplant.

V usage is TRBV24-1 and J usage is TRBJ2-5; 9 bases map to TRBD2. The CDR3 is made up of 14 amino acids. After removal of 5 bases from V and 2 bases from J, the junction contained 2 bases not matched to a gene. Germline-derived CDR1 and CDR2 are KGHDR and SFDVKD. The CDR3 bases are TGTGCCACCAGTGGACTAGCGGATCAAGAGACCCAGTACTTC. Translation: CATSGLADQETQYF.

The chain links TRBV7-9 to TRBJ1-4, with 7 nucleotides matching TRBD1. V gave up 10 bases and J gave up 5 bases; unmatched junction bases: 10. CDR1 and CDR2 from the germline V gene are SEHNR and FQNEAQ (reference sequence). The CDR3 contains 14 residues. In DNA form, the CDR3 reads TGTGCCAACGACGAACCGACAGGGAATGAAAAACTGTTTTTT. This gives the protein CANDEPTGNEKLFF. The variable domain in full, with the rest retrieved from reference TRBV7-9 and TRBJ1-4, is DTGVSQNPRHKITKRGQNVTFRCDPISEHNRLYWYRQTLGQGPEFLTYFQNEAQLEKSRLLSDRFSAERPKGSFSTLEIQRTEQGDSAMYLCANDEPTGNEKLFFGSGTQLSVL.

This rearrangement joins TRBV5-1 to TRBJ2-3; 10 nucleotides line up with TRBD1. The junction had 7 bases not matched to a gene; V was cut back by 0 bases and J by 6 bases. The CDR3 contains 16 residues. The germline V gene has CDR1 SGHRS and CDR2 YFSETQ. In DNA form, the CDR3 reads TGCGCCAGCAGCTTGGGACAGGGGGCAATTCACGATACGCAGTATTTT. It specifies CASSLGQGAIHDTQYF.